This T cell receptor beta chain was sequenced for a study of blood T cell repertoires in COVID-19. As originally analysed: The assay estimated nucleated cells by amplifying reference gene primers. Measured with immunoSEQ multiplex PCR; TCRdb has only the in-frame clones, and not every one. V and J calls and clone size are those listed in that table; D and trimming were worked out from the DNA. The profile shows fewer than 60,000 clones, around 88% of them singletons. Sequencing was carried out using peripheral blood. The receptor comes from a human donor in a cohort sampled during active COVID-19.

The CDR3 reads CASSYSVTSITDTQYF. CDR3 DNA: TGTGCCAGCAGTTATTCCGTGACTAGTATCACAGATACGCAGTATTTT. This chain joins TRBV6-5 and TRBJ2-3; tentatively, D is TRBD2 (6 bases). V dropped 3 bases and J dropped 2 bases, with 15 bases sitting between them. The V gene's germline CDR1 is MNHEY and CDR2 SVGAGI. This CDR3 region has 16 residues.